The rows below give T cell receptor beta chains drawn from one sample of a study of CD8 T cells in ankylosing spondylitis. TCRdb ran MiXCR on the 5' RACE reads and lists one entry per CDR3 protein. The sample has about 210,000 distinct CDR3 sequences, approximately 7.6% seen once. Input material: blood, either unsorted or a sorted T cell fraction (not recorded which). The receptors come from a female donor with ankylosing spondylitis or in good health (not recorded which). The CDR3 runs from the conserved cysteine through the conserved F or W. A D gene is named only where the DNA matches it firmly. Clone sizes are given selectively: once, few, many, or a class where the clone is expanded.

v_call	d_call	cdr3_length	j_call	clone_size	cdr3_aa	cdr3_nt
TRBV12-3/TRBV12-4	NA	14	TRBJ2-7	few	CASSLGTVAYEQYF	TGTGCCAGCAGTTTAGGGACAGTAGCCTACGAGCAGTACTTC
TRBV12-3/TRBV12-4	NA	15	TRBJ2-7	many	CASSRRGQSSYEQYF	TGTGCCAGCAGTCGCAGGGGTCAAAGCTCCTACGAGCAGTACTTC
TRBV12-3/TRBV12-4	NA	16	TRBJ2-3	many	CASSFMGSSGTDTQYF	TGTGCCAGCAGTTTCATGGGTTCTAGCGGCACAGATACGCAGTATTTT
TRBV10-3	TRBD1	17	TRBJ2-5	many	CAISDTTRTGTLETQYF	TGTGCCATCAGTGACACGACCCGGACAGGTACTCTAGAGACCCAGTACTTC
TRBV4-3	NA	16	TRBJ2-1	few	CASSQEYRLPYNEQFF	TGCGCCAGCAGCCAAGAATACCGACTTCCCTACAATGAGCAGTTCTTC
TRBV5-1	NA	18	TRBJ1-1	many	CASSTGDIPLVNNKEAFF	TGCGCCAGCAGCACGGGGGACATACCCCTTGTCAACAACAAAGAAGCTTTCTTT
TRBV4-3	TRBD2	14	TRBJ2-5	many	CASSLGLAEETQYF	TGCGCCAGCAGCCTTGGACTAGCGGAAGAGACCCAGTACTTC
TRBV20-1	TRBD2	14	TRBJ2-3	many	CSATTSGDPDTQYF	TGCAGTGCGACGACTAGCGGAGACCCGGATACGCAGTATTTT
TRBV29-1	NA	12	TRBJ1-1	many	CSVEMVGGKAFF	TGCAGCGTTGAAATGGTGGGCGGGAAAGCTTTCTTT
TRBV6-2/TRBV6-3	NA	14	TRBJ2-5	NA	CASSYPGSQETQYF	TGTGCCAGCAGTTATCCGGGGTCCCAAGAGACCCAGTACTTC
TRBV9	NA	11	TRBJ1-2	many	CASSSGGGYTF	TGTGCCAGCAGCTCCGGGGGGGGCTACACCTTC
TRBV20-1	TRBD2	15	TRBJ2-7	many	CSARDRWTSDVIQYF	TGCAGTGCTAGAGATCGATGGACTAGCGACGTTATACAGTACTTC
TRBV4-3	TRBD2	18	TRBJ2-2	many	CASSQVLKAGGNTGELFF	TGCGCCAGCAGCCAAGTCCTAAAAGCGGGAGGGAACACCGGGGAGCTGTTTTTT
TRBV20-1	NA	13	TRBJ1-5	NA	CSASGGRKQPQHF	TGCAGTGCTAGCGGGGGGCGCAAGCAGCCCCAGCATTTT
TRBV11-1	TRBD2	18	TRBJ2-3	NA	CASSPARAGPPSIDTQYF	TGTGCCAGCAGCCCCGCCCGAGCGGGACCCCCGTCGATAGATACGCAGTATTTT
TRBV20-1	NA	17	TRBJ2-7	many	CSAIPEERRVWAYEQYF	TGCAGTGCTATCCCGGAGGAGCGGAGGGTATGGGCCTACGAGCAGTACTTC
TRBV6-1	TRBD1	15	TRBJ1-2	many	CASSSTGTGGIGYTF	TGTGCCAGCAGTAGTACCGGGACAGGGGGCATTGGCTACACCTTC
TRBV3-1	TRBD1	14	TRBJ2-7	many	CASQDRGRSYEQYF	TGTGCCAGTCAGGACAGGGGGCGGTCCTACGAGCAGTACTTC
TRBV5-1	TRBD2	16	TRBJ2-2	many	CASSFSTSGQTGELFF	TGCGCCAGCAGCTTTTCAACTAGCGGGCAGACCGGGGAGCTGTTTTTT
TRBV5-6	NA	12	TRBJ2-7	many	CASSLSWHEQYF	TGTGCCAGCAGCTTGTCGTGGCACGAGCAGTACTTC
TRBV12-3/TRBV12-4	NA	16	TRBJ1-1	many	CASSLQVGGPGAEAFF	TGTGCCAGCAGTCTCCAAGTTGGGGGGCCTGGGGCTGAAGCTTTCTTT
TRBV14	TRBD1	18	TRBJ2-7	NA	CTSSQDSRGTGGSYEQYF	TGTACCAGCAGCCAAGATTCTCGGGGGACAGGGGGAAGCTACGAGCAGTACTTC
TRBV2	NA	13	TRBJ1-1	many	CASGKDRQTEAFF	TGTGCCAGCGGGAAGGACAGACAAACTGAAGCTTTCTTT
TRBV28	NA	16	TRBJ1-5	many	CASSPDPGVGNQPQHF	TGTGCCAGCAGCCCCGACCCCGGAGTGGGCAATCAGCCCCAGCATTTT
TRBV12-3/TRBV12-4	NA	13	TRBJ2-7	NA	CASNRDGLYEQYF	TGTGCCAGCAACCGGGACGGACTCTACGAGCAGTACTTC
TRBV10-1	TRBD1	18	TRBJ1-5	few	CASRDPGQGWRWIQPQHF	TGCGCCAGCAGGGACCCCGGACAGGGATGGCGTTGGATTCAGCCCCAGCATTTT
TRBV29-1	NA	14	TRBJ2-6	many	CSVWSESGANVLTF	TGCAGCGTTTGGTCTGAGTCTGGGGCCAACGTCCTGACTTTC
TRBV7-2	NA	13	TRBJ2-2	many	CASSWIWIGELFF	TGTGCCAGCAGCTGGATATGGATCGGGGAGCTGTTTTTT
TRBV25-1	NA	15	TRBJ2-1	many	CASSESGIIYNEQFF	TGTGCCAGCAGTGAATCGGGCATAATCTACAATGAGCAGTTCTTC
TRBV7-6	NA	16	TRBJ2-5	many	CASSLVGTGVKETQYF	TGTGCCAGCAGCTTAGTGGGGACCGGGGTCAAAGAGACCCAGTACTTC
TRBV29-1	TRBD2	16	TRBJ2-3	many	CSVAGLAGPGTDTQYF	TGCAGCGTTGCGGGACTAGCGGGTCCAGGCACAGATACGCAGTATTTT
TRBV27	NA	11	TRBJ2-1	many	CASTLGSEQFF	TGTGCCAGCACCCTAGGCAGTGAGCAGTTCTTC
TRBV6-6	NA	13	TRBJ1-5	many	CASSRQENQPQHF	TGTGCCAGCAGTCGACAGGAGAATCAGCCCCAGCATTTT
TRBV7-2	NA	13	TRBJ1-2	many	CASSLYLPYGYTF	TGTGCCAGCAGCTTATACCTTCCTTATGGCTACACCTTC
TRBV7-2	TRBD1	14	TRBJ2-1	NA	CASSLGQGGNEQFF	TGTGCCAGCAGCTTGGGACAGGGGGGGAATGAGCAGTTCTTC
TRBV19	TRBD1	15	TRBJ1-5	few	CASSLTGQGNTPQHF	TGTGCCAGTAGCCTTACCGGACAGGGGAACACACCCCAGCATTTT
TRBV7-2	TRBD2	14	TRBJ2-1	few	CASSSRGGFNEQFF	TGTGCCAGCAGCTCACGGGGGGGATTCAATGAGCAGTTCTTC
TRBV5-1	NA	16	TRBJ2-3	many	CASSLGTAASTDTQYF	TGCGCCAGCAGCCTCGGGACGGCAGCTAGCACAGATACGCAGTATTTT
TRBV6-2/TRBV6-3	NA	15	TRBJ2-7	NA	CANSYGSASPYEQYF	TGTGCCAACAGTTACGGGTCAGCCTCCCCCTACGAGCAGTACTTC